This is a list of T cell receptor beta chains from one sample in a study of OX40 agonist ivuxolimab in advanced cancers. Sequencing used immunoSEQ multiplex PCR; TCRdb keeps in-frame clones, though not all of them. The sample holds tens of thousands of clones, approximately 86% seen once. The specimen was CD4+ or CD8+ T cells sorted from blood, collected in a trial of the OX40 agonist ivuxolimab. The receptor set was obtained from an adult with an advanced solid tumor such as melanoma, head and neck, liver or kidney cancer. CDR3s include the opening cysteine and the closing phenylalanine or tryptophan. D genes are given only for firm matches. Expanded clones are given a class, and other clones once, few, many or no size at all.

D gene	J gene	V gene	clone size	CDR3 protein	CDR3 DNA
TRBD1	TRBJ1-6	TRBV9	NA	CASSGGQGGDSPLHF	TGTGCCAGCAGCGGGGGACAGGGAGGAGACTCACCCCTCCACTTT
NA	TRBJ1-1	TRBV27	once	CASTSWGNTEAFF	TGTGCCAGCACTTCCTGGGGAAACACTGAAGCTTTCTTT
TRBD1	TRBJ1-1	TRBV5-1	NA	CASRLDGQGVAEAFF	TGCGCCAGCAGGTTGGACGGACAGGGGGTTGCTGAAGCTTTCTTT
TRBD1	TRBJ1-1	TRBV2	NA	CASRGTANTEAFF	TGTGCCAGTAGGGGGACAGCAAACACTGAAGCTTTCTTT
NA	TRBJ2-1	TRBV9	NA	CASSPAQRHEQFF	TGTGCCAGCAGCCCCGCCCAAAGACATGAGCAGTTCTTC
NA	TRBJ1-1	TRBV6-1	NA	CASSETLGTEAFF	TGTGCCAGCAGTGAGACTTTGGGCACTGAAGCTTTCTTT
NA	TRBJ1-5	TRBV7-2	few	CASSLLYGGRNQPQHF	TGTGCCAGCAGCTTGCTATACGGGGGGAGGAATCAGCCCCAGCATTTT
NA	TRBJ2-1	TRBV28	NA	CASSLAGQPREFF	TGTGCCAGCAGTTTGGCCGGACAGCCTCGGGAGTTCTTC
TRBD1	TRBJ1-2	TRBV28	NA	CASSWDRGLGGYTF	TGTGCCAGCAGTTGGGACAGGGGGCTCGGAGGCTACACCTTC
NA	TRBJ1-4	TRBV4-1	once	CASSQEESATNEKLFF	TGCGCCAGCAGCCAAGAAGAATCTGCAACTAATGAAAAACTGTTTTTT
NA	TRBJ1-4	TRBV27	NA	CASSLFAGATNEKLFF	TGTGCCAGCAGTTTATTCGCGGGAGCAACTAATGAAAAACTGTTTTTT
TRBD1	TRBJ1-3	TRBV4-1	NA	CASSLARQGRRDTIYF	TGCGCCAGCAGCCTAGCGCGACAGGGTCGGCGAGACACCATATATTTT
NA	TRBJ1-1	TRBV5-6	NA	CASSRQENTEAFF	TGTGCCAGCAGCCGCCAGGAGAACACTGAAGCTTTCTTT
NA	TRBJ2-7	TRBV7-9	once	CASSSSGIGYEQYF	TGCGCCAGCAGCTCGAGCGGAATAGGCTACGAGCAGTACTTC
NA	TRBJ1-1	TRBV6-6	NA	CASSPTGSTNTEAFF	TGTGCCAGCAGCCCGACAGGATCGACGAACACTGAAGCTTTCTTT
NA	TRBJ1-1	TRBV19	NA	CASSGGMVWTEAFF	TGTGCCAGTAGTGGCGGGATGGTATGGACTGAAGCTTTCTTT
NA	TRBJ2-7	TRBV11-2	NA	CASSYLRRREGNEQYF	TGTGCCAGCAGCTACCTCCGGAGGAGGGAAGGGAACGAGCAGTACTTC
TRBD1	TRBJ2-1	TRBV4-3	few	CASSQGLGTGFNEQFF	TGCGCCAGCAGCCAAGGATTAGGGACAGGGTTCAATGAGCAGTTCTTC
NA	TRBJ2-1	TRBV11-1	NA	CASSFVENYNEQFF	TGTGCCAGCAGCTTCGTTGAGAATTACAATGAGCAGTTCTTC
NA	TRBJ2-7	TRBV7-8	NA	CASSLGGGPYEQYF	TGTGCCAGCAGCTTAGGAGGGGGGCCCTACGAGCAGTACTTC
NA	TRBJ1-1	TRBV5-3	NA	CARSLGGGAEAFF	TGTGCCAGAAGCTTGGGAGGAGGGGCTGAAGCTTTCTTT
TRBD2	TRBJ2-1	TRBV9	NA	CASSASGTNPNEQFF	TGTGCCAGCAGCGCCTCCGGGACTAATCCCAATGAGCAGTTCTTC
NA	TRBJ2-5	TRBV5-6	NA	CASSLWEETQYF	TGTGCCAGCAGCTTATGGGAAGAGACCCAGTACTTC
NA	TRBJ2-5	TRBV9	NA	CASSVEWQVQETQYF	TGTGCCAGCAGCGTAGAGTGGCAGGTACAAGAGACCCAGTACTTC
NA	TRBJ1-3	TRBV7-9	once	CASSLAVGNTIYF	TGTGCCAGCAGCTTGGCGGTGGGAAACACCATATATTTT
TRBD1	TRBJ1-4	TRBV27	NA	CASSTGGEKLFF	TGTGCCAGCAGCACAGGGGGAGAAAAACTGTTTTTT